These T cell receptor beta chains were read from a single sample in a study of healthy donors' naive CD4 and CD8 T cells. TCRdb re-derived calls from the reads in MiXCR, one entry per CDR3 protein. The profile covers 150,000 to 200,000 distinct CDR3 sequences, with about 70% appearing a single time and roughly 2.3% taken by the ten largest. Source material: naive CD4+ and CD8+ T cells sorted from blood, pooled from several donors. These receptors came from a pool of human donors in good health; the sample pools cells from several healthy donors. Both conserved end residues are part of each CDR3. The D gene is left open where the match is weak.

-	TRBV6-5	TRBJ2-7	CASSSRPYEQYF	TGTGCCAGCAGTTCCCGACCCTACGAGCAGTACTTC
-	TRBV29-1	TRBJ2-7	CSVLESGEQYF	TGCAGCGTCCTCGAGTCGGGAGAGCAGTACTTC
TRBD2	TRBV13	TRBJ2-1	CASSLGLAGGPQNEQFF	TGTGCCAGCAGCCTGGGACTAGCGGGAGGGCCTCAGAATGAGCAGTTCTTC
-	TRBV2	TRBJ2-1	CASSETGSEQFF	TGTGCCAGCAGTGAAACAGGGAGTGAGCAGTTCTTC
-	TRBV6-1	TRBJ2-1	CASAGSSYNEQFF	TGTGCCAGCGCGGGGAGCTCCTACAATGAGCAGTTCTTC
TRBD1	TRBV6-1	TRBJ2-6	CASSAFRDRVNSGANVLTF	TGTGCCAGCAGTGCCTTCCGGGACAGGGTTAACTCTGGGGCCAACGTCCTGACTTTC
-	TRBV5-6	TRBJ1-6	CASRATGTPNSPLHF	TGTGCCAGCAGGGCCACCGGGACACCTAATTCACCCCTCCACTTT
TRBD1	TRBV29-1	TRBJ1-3	CSARSTGAGNTIYF	TGCAGCGCCCGATCGACAGGGGCTGGAAACACCATATATTTT
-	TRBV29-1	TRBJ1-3	CSAQDGISGNTIYF	TGCAGCGCCCAGGACGGGATCTCTGGAAACACCATATATTTT
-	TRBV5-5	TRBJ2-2	CASSLEGRPNTGELFF	TGTGCCAGCAGCTTGGAAGGGCGACCGAACACCGGGGAGCTGTTTTTT
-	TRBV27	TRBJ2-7	CASSKHGYEQYF	TGTGCCAGCAGTAAGCACGGTTACGAGCAGTACTTC
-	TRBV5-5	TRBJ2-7	CASTQAPEGIYEQYF	TGTGCCAGCACCCAAGCCCCGGAAGGGATCTACGAGCAGTACTTC
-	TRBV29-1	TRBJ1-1	CSVVETGYTEAFF	TGCAGCGTTGTAGAGACAGGATACACTGAAGCTTTCTTT
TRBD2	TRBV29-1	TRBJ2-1	CSLGGVAGRSEQFF	TGCAGCCTGGGTGGAGTAGCGGGACGTAGTGAGCAGTTCTTC
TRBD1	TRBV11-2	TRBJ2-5	CASSRDRVEVTVQETQYF	TGTGCCAGCAGCAGAGACAGGGTCGAGGTCACAGTACAAGAGACCCAGTACTTC